This TCR beta chain came from a study of CD8+ T cells in alopecia areata. The study, taken as a whole, reports: There were many expanded lesional clones persisting in scalp and blood during tofacitinib.

As concerns this clone: Its specificity is unknown.

Per the germline V gene, CDR1 is SGDLS and CDR2 is YYNGEE. The length of the CDR3 is 17 residues. J gave up 2 bases and V 2 bases, and 6 bases lay outside the gene matches. Noted treatment: oral pan-JAK inhibitor, 5-10 mg twice daily. The study team obtained lesional scalp punch biopsies and peripheral blood from alopecia areata patients. The sequencing template was cDNA reverse transcribed from extracted RNA. Sequenced by immunoSEQ multiplex PCR; TCRdb stores in-frame clones only, minus some. The sample contains 6,000 or so clones, roughly 61% of which appear only once. V gene TRBV9 combines with J gene TRBJ2-6, with TRBD1 matching 8 bases. The origin of this receptor is a human donor with alopecia areata. This specimen consisted of skin, obtained at approximately week 30, from a patient treated with tofacitinib. CDR3: CASSVRQGRTGANVLTF. DNA of the CDR3: TGTGCCAGCAGCGTTCGACAGGGGCGCACTGGGGCCAACGTCCTGACTTTC.